Detailed here is one T cell receptor (beta chain). This clonotype was seen ten or more times. Its antigen is unknown. No base quality information exists; no much larger clone differs at one position. TCR cDNA was made using 5'RACE template switching, a step that added a universal primer site and unique molecular identifiers. cDNA synthesis was primed from both the TCR alpha and TCR beta constant segments. Two PCR steps were used to amplify libraries, with sample barcodes and sequencing adapters being added in the second step. Sequencing of the libraries was done on either Illumina HiSeq 2500 (2x100 bp) or NovaSeq (2x150 bp). Per the authors' processing: Demultiplexing of reads and collapsing into UMI consensus sequences were performed with MIGEC, and V(D)J alignment was carried out with MiXCR. Clonotypes responding to the vaccine were identified with edgeR on replicate PBMC samples, with the criteria of FDR below 0.01 and a log2 fold change above 5 up to day 15. CD4 or CD8 identity was assigned to each bulk clonotype according to whether the clonotype was present at higher abundance in the sequenced CD4 repertoire or the sequenced CD8 repertoire. TCRdb reworked the public reads: Q25 trimming with fastp, MiXCR clone assembly, productive beta chains retained. Every distinct CDR3 protein forms one entry, paired with its most common genes and DNA. The authors' filters were not applied to this entry. This sample lists just under 30,000 distinct CDR3 sequences; around 4.6% were detected once. The ten top clones hold over 40% of the sample.

This specimen comes from a study of T cells after yellow fever vaccination (dated by TCRdb to between 2017 and 2020). Notes on the research overall: Libraries from fractions with low cell numbers were prepared with the SMART-Seq v4 Ultra Low Input RNA kit. To follow T-cell clones before and after primary and booster YFV17D yellow fever vaccination, bulk TCR alpha and beta repertoires were sequenced over time. The cohort comprised two healthy male donors, one aged 18 to 29 and one aged 30 to 40 years. Blood was drawn at multiple timepoints before and after primary and secondary immunization, with bulk PBMC replicates and cell subsets isolated. Results the study describes overall, beyond this receptor: Because only a couple of donors were included in the study, the extent to which the findings can be generalized is limited. Most clones expanded after primary vaccination were re-detected after the booster (approximately 95% of CD4 and about 88% of CD8), suggesting broad memory maintenance. A small fraction of clonotypes appeared in both the CD4 and CD8 compartments, likely as a result of convergent recombination. Compared with the primary T-cell response, the secondary T-cell response was weaker but faster, peaking on day 5 rather than day 15. Computational filtering was required because FACS-sorted repertoires could contain abundant contaminating clonotypes from the bulk population.

The intended sense of this specimen's treatment or condition label: live attenuated yellow fever vaccine strain. PBMCs were isolated from peripheral blood using a standard Ficoll-Paque protocol. Dynabeads CD4 and CD8 positive selection kits were used to isolate CD4 and CD8 T-cell fractions. TriZol was used to extract RNA from bulk PBMCs, from CD4 and CD8 fractions, and from dextramer-positive and dextramer-negative fractions. The receptor comes from a man between 25 and 39 years old who received the YFV17D yellow fever vaccine. The specimen comprised CD8+ T cells sorted from PBMCs, sampled 10 days after the yellow fever booster vaccination.

This receptor has the CDR3 CSATGVLVSDSTYEQYF. The bases are TGCAGTGCGACAGGTGTTCTCGTATCGGACTCAACCTACGAGCAGTACTTC. This chain is built from TRBV20-1 and TRBJ2-7; perhaps TRBD1 is the D gene, with 6 bases matching. Taken from cysteine to phenylalanine, the CDR3 has 17 residues. Of all the DNA, just the CDR3 is kept, 51 bases in frame from base 1. Taken from the germline V gene (reference sequence), the CDR1 and CDR2 loops are DFQATT and SNEGSKA. Trimming costs V 6 bases and J 2 bases, and their ends lie 26 bases apart.